This T cell receptor beta chain appears in the sequencing data of a study of early T cells in non-severe SARS-CoV-2 infection. Germline lookup yields CDR1 MNHEY and CDR2 SVGAGI. The length of the CDR3 is 15 residues. Unmatched junction bases numbered 3, after V lost 0 bases and J lost 1 base. One entry per CDR3 protein, called by TCRdb with MiXCR from the 5' RACE reads. The sample has tens of thousands of distinct CDR3 sequences; around 9% are singletons. The rearrangement links TRBV6-5 to TRBJ2-7; TRBD2 matches at 7 bases. The sequence was obtained from an adult who was a healthcare worker with PCR-confirmed SARS-CoV-2 infection or an uninfected control (not recorded which). The sequenced sample was whole blood. CDR3 in amino acids: CASSYSTAGSYEQYF. CDR3 nucleotides: TGTGCCAGCAGTTACTCGACAGCGGGATCCTACGAGCAGTACTTC.